This T cell receptor (beta chain) is from a study of persistence of HIV-infected CD4 T cells. Study-wide findings and caveats: Compared with CD3/CD28-stimulated cells, CMV- and Gag-responding cells showed lower TCRbeta richness.

Per the germline V gene, CDR1 is SGHRS and CDR2 is YFSETQ. Deletions cut 7 bases from V and 4 bases from J, with 11 bases between. This CDR3 has 13 residues. The libraries were made with immunoSEQ version 4 in survey mode. Using immunoSEQ multiplex PCR, the repertoire was profiled, and TCRdb retains in-frame clones only, with some absent. Among just under 20,000 clones listed, around 78% were seen once. The stimulus was lysate of CMV-infected fibroblasts, around 10 ug/mL. Responding CD4+ T cells were sorted by upregulation of both CD40 ligand and CD69. These HIV-1-infected adults initiated suppressive ART in chronic infection. On this clone: Its antigen is unidentified.

Here the sequenced sample was CD4+ T cells sorted from PBMCs after roughly 18-hour stimulation, taken from a patient who received antiretroviral therapy. This clonotype was sampled from an adult man with HIV who was CMV-seropositive. V gene TRBV5-1 combines with J gene TRBJ1-4, with D maybe TRBD1 (5 bases). The CDR3 sequence: CASAGGSNEKLFF. In DNA, the CDR3 is TGCGCCAGCGCGGGGGGAAGTAATGAAAAACTGTTTTTT.